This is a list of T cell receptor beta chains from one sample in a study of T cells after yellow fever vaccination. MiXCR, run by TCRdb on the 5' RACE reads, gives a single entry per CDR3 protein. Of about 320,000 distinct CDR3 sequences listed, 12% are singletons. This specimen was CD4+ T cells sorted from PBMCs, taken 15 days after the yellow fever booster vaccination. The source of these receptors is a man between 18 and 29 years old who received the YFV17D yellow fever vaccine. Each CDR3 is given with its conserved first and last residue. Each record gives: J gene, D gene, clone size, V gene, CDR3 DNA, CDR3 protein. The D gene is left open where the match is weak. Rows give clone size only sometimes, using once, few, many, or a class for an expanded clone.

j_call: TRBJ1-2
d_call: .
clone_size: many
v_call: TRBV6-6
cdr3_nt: TGTGCCAGCAGTCCCTCACCTGGGACCTATGGCTACACCTTC
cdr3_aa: CASSPSPGTYGYTF

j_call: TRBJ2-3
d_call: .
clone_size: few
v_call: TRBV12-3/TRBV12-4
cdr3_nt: TGTGCCAGCAGTTTAGAGGGGAACGTATACGGGCAGTATTTT
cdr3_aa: CASSLEGNVYGQYF

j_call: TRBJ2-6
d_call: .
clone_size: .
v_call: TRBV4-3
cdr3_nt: TGCGCCAGCAGCCAAGATTGGTACAGGAGGCGTGGGGCCAACGTCCTGACTTTC
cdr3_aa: CASSQDWYRRRGANVLTF

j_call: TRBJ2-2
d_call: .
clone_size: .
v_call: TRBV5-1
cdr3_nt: TGCGCCAGCAGCTTCGGACTCTCGAACACCGGGGAGCTGTTTTTT
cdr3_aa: CASSFGLSNTGELFF

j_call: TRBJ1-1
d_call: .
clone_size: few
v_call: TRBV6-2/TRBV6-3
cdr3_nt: TGTGCCAGCAGTTACAACAGGGATAACACTGAAGCTTTCTTT
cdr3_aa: CASSYNRDNTEAFF

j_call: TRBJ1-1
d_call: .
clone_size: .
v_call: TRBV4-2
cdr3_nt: TGTGCCAGCAGCCAAGATCTGGGACAGAACACTGAAGCTTTCTTT
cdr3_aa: CASSQDLGQNTEAFF

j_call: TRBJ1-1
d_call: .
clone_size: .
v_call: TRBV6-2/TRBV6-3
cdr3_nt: TGTGCCAGCAGCCCGGTAGGAGCAGACACTGAAGCTTTCTTT
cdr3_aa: CASSPVGADTEAFF

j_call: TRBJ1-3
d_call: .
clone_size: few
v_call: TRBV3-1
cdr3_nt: TGTGCCACCGGACAGCTCTCTGGAAACACCATATATTTT
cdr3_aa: CATGQLSGNTIYF

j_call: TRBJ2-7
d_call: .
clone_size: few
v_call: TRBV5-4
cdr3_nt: TGTGCCAGCAGAAAGGACCTCACACTGTACGAGCAGTACTTC
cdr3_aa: CASRKDLTLYEQYF

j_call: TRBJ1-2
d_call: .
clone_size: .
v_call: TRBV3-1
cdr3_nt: TGTGCCAGCAGCCAAGACCTCGGGGGCTATGGCTACACCTTC
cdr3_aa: CASSQDLGGYGYTF

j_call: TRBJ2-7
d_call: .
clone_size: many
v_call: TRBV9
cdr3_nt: TGTGCCAGCAGCGTAGATTCCCAATACTCCTACGAGCAGTACTTC
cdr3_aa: CASSVDSQYSYEQYF

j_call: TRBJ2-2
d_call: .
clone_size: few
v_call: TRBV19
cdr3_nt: TGTGCCAGTAAAAGGGTGACAGCTAACACCGGGGAGCTGTTTTTT
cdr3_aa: CASKRVTANTGELFF